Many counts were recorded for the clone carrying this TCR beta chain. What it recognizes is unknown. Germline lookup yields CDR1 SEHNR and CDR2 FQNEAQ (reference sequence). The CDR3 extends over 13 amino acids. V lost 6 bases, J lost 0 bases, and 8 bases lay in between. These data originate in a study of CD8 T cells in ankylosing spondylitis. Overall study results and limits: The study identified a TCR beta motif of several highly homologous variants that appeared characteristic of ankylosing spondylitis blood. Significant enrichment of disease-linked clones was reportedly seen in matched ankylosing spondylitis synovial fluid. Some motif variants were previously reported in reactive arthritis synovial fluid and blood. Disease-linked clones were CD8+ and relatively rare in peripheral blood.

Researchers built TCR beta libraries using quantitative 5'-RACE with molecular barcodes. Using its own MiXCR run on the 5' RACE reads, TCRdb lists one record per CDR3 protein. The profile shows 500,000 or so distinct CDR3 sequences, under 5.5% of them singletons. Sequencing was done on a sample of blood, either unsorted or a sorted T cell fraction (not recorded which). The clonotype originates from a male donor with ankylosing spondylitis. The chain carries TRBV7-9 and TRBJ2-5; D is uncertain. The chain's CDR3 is CASSSLYQETQYF. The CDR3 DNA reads TGTGCCAGCAGTTCTCTGTACCAAGAGACCCAGTACTTC.